This T cell receptor beta chain was recovered during a study of control samples from healthy donors and cancer patients. Germline-derived CDR1 and CDR2 are DFQATT and SNEGSKA (reference sequence). Trimming removed 3 bases at V and 7 bases at J, with 15 bases between. CDR3 size: 14 residues. Using immunoSEQ multiplex PCR, the repertoire was profiled, and TCRdb retains in-frame clones only, with some absent. The sample carries about 70,000 clones, more than 70% recorded once. The chain combines TRBV20-1 with TRBJ1-4; D is unresolved. Specimen: PBMCs. This clonotype originated in a woman aged 50 to 65 with head and neck cancer. The CDR3 loop is CSASGPGRGEKLFF. In DNA, the CDR3 is TGCAGTGCTAGTGGGCCGGGCCGCGGTGAAAAACTGTTTTTT.